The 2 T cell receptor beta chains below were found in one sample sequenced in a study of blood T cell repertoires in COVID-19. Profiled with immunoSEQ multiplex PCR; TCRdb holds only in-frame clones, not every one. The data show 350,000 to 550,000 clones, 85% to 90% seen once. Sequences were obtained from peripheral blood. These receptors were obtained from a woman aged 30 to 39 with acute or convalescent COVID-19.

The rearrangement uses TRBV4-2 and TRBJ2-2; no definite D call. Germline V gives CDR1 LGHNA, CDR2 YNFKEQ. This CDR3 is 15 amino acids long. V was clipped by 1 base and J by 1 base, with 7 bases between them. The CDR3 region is CASSQASGNTGELFF. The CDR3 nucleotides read TGTGCCAGCAGCCAAGCCTCAGGGAACACCGGGGAGCTGTTTTTT.

CDR3 in amino acids: CASSVGGESNEQFF. In nucleotides, the CDR3 is TGTGCCAGCAGCGTAGGGGGGGAGTCAAATGAGCAGTTCTTC. The rearrangement links TRBV9 to TRBJ2-1; possibly TRBD2 for D (6 bases). Germline CDR1 SGDLS, CDR2 YYNGEE. Trimming took 0 bases from V and 7 from J, leaving 11 bases between them. The CDR3 spans 14 residues.